Reported below is one T cell receptor (beta chain). Its antigen remains unknown. The CDR3 is 14 residues long. Germline-derived CDR1 and CDR2 are SGHVS and FNYEAQ. The V and J ends lost 1 base and 3 bases respectively, with 10 bases between them. This record belongs to a study of T-cell reconstitution after alpha-beta-depleted transplantation in children. The study's findings and limits: Reportedly, only several hundred clones from non-depleted graft cells drove alpha-beta T-cell counts at about two months. Elevated TCRbeta diversity at day 60 was traced, in some patients, to surviving recipient T cells and thymic progenitors. At the one-year point after transplant, T-cell counts and TCRbeta diversity were found to come mostly from T cells that had been newly produced.

Unique molecular identifiers featured in how the TCRbeta library was prepared. TCRdb re-called the PCR reads with MiXCR, one entry per CDR3 protein. The sample has about 74,000 distinct CDR3 sequences; 14% are singletons. The gene calls are TRBV7-6 and TRBJ2-7; possible D gene TRBD1, 5 bases. The sequenced sample was PBMCs, mostly from graft donor cells, obtained 180 days after TCRalphabeta/CD19-depleted stem cell transplant. This receptor was taken from a male patient under 10 years old who had a stem cell transplant for acute lymphoblastic leukemia, so the T cells may come from the graft donor. CDR3 amino acids: CASSLGGSRYEQYF. The CDR3 nucleotides read TGTGCCAGCAGCTTAGGGGGCAGCCGCTACGAGCAGTACTTC.